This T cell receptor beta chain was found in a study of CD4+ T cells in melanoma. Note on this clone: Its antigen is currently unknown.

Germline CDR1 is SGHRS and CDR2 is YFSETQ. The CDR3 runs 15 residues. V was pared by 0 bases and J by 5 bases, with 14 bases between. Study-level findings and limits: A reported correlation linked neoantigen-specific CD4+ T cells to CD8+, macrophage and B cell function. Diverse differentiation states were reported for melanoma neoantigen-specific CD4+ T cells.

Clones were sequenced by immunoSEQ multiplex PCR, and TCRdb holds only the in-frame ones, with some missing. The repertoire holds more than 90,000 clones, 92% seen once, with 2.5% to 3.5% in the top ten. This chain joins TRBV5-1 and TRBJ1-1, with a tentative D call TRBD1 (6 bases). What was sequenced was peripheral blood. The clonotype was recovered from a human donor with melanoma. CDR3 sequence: CASSLGPERGTEAFF. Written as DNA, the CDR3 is TGCGCCAGCAGCTTGGGCCCAGAAAGGGGGACTGAAGCTTTCTTT. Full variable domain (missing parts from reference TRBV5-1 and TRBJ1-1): KAGVTQTPRYLIKTRGQQVTLSCSPISGHRSVSWYQQTPGQGLQFLFEYFSETQRNKGNFPGRFSGRQFSNSRSEMNVSTLELGDSALYLCASSLGPERGTEAFFGQGTRLTVV.